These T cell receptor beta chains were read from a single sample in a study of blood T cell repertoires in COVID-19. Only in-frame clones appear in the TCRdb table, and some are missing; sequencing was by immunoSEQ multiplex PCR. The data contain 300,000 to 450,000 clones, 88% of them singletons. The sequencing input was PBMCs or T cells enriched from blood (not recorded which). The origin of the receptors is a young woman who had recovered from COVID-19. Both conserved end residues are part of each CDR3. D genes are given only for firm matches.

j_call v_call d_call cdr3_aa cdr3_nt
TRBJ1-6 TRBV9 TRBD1 CASSFAGQANSPLHF TGTGCCAGCAGCTTTGCCGGACAGGCCAATTCACCCCTCCACTTT
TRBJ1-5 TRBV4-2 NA CASSQGRACGGDNQPQHF TGTGCCAGCAGCCAAGGTAGGGCGTGTGGGGGGGACAATCAGCCCCAGCATTTT
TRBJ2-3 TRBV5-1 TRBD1 CASTPDRGGNTQYF TGCGCCAGCACCCCGGACAGGGGCGGGAATACGCAGTATTTT
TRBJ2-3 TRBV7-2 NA CASSLAGPYTDTQYF TGTGCCAGCAGCTTAGCGGGCCCCTACACAGATACGCAGTATTTT
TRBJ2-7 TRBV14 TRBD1 CASSQGSLYEQYF TGTGCCAGCTCACAGGGGTCCCTCTACGAGCAGTACTTC
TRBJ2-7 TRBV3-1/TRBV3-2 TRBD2 CASSQDRTSEQYF TGTGCCAGCAGCCAAGATCGGACTAGCGAGCAGTACTTC
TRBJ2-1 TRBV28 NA CASSFFQGSYNEQFF TGTGCCAGCAGTTTCTTTCAGGGCTCCTACAATGAGCAGTTCTTC
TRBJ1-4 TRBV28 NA CASSLQGKGEKLFF TGTGCCAGCAGTCTCCAGGGTAAAGGGGAAAAACTGTTTTTT
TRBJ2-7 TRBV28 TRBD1 CASSAPGTGVHEQYF TGTGCCAGCAGTGCTCCCGGGACAGGGGTCCACGAGCAGTACTTC
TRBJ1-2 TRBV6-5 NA CASRSRGADYGYTF TGTGCCAGCAGGTCTCGGGGGGCCGACTATGGCTACACCTTC
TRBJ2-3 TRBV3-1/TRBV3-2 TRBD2 CASSQDIKASGGNTDTQYF TGTGCCAGCAGCCAAGATATAAAGGCTAGCGGGGGGAACACAGATACGCAGTATTTT
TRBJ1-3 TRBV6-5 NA CASSFLAGGNTIYF TGTGCCAGCAGTTTCCTCGCCGGGGGAAACACCATATATTTT
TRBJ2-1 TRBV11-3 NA CASSLNNNEQFF TGTGCCAGCAGCTTAAATAACAATGAGCAGTTCTTC
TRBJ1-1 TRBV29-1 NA CSVGPQGRGTEAFF TGCAGCGTTGGGCCTCAGGGGCGCGGCACTGAAGCTTTCTTT
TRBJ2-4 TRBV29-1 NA CSVVPGLAKNIQYF TGCAGCGTTGTGCCAGGGTTAGCCAAAAACATTCAGTACTTC
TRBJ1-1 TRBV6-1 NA CASSEAGQTRGNTEAFF TGTGCCAGCAGTGAAGCGGGGCAAACCAGGGGGAACACTGAAGCTTTCTTT
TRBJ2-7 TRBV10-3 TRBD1 CAISGQGAYEQYF TGTGCCATTTCCGGTCAGGGGGCCTACGAGCAGTACTTC
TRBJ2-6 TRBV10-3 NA CAISESRRGSGANVLTF TGTGCCATCAGTGAGTCGAGGAGAGGCTCTGGGGCCAACGTCCTGACTTTC
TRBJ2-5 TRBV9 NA CASSGPLDGQGETQYF TGTGCCAGCAGCGGGCCCTTGGACGGACAAGGGGAGACCCAGTACTTC
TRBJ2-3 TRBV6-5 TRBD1 CASSPGQGLSDTQYF TGTGCCAGCAGTCCGGGACAGGGGTTATCAGATACGCAGTATTTT